This T cell receptor (beta chain) was documented in a study of CD8+CD57+ T cells in acquired aplastic anemia. Study-wide context: Quantities of DNA derived from sorted CD4+ and CD8+ cells averaged approximately 3.3 ug. Findings of the study overall: Researchers reported that CD8+ Simpson's diversity was not significantly different in patients versus controls.

For CDR3 and TCR beta VDJ profiling, genomic DNA was the template used. A single record per CDR3 protein comes from TCRdb applying MiXCR to the reads. The sample lists 400,000 to 600,000 distinct CDR3 sequences, approximately 32% occurring once. For this clonotype: What it binds is unknown.

Trimming stripped 6 bases from V and 0 bases from J, with 17 bases between. The CDR3 is 16 amino acids. Germline V lookup: CDR1 SEHNR, CDR2 FQNEAQ (reference sequence). By flow cytometry, patients selected for sequencing had shown an expansion of CD8+CD57+ cells. No therapy had been given to the patients at the time of blood sampling. The sequence came from a human donor with aplastic anemia. V gene TRBV7-9 combines with J gene TRBJ1-1; perhaps TRBD1 as D (6 bases). The sample consisted of sorted CD4+, CD8+, or CD8+CD57+ T cells (not recorded which) from PBMCs. DNA for the CDR3: TGTGCCAGCAGGGGGAGGACAGAGACCATGAACACTGAAGCTTTCTTT. Encoded protein: CASRGRTETMNTEAFF.